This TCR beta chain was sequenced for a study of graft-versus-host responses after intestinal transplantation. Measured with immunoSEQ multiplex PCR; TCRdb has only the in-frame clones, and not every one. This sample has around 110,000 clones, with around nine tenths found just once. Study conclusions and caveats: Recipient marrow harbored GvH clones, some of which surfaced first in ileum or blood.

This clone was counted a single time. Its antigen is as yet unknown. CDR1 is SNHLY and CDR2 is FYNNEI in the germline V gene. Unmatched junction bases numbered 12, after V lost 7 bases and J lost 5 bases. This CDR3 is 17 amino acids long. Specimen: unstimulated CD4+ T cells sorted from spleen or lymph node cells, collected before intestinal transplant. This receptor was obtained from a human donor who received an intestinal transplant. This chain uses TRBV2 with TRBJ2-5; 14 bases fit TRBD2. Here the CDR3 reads CASIMGLAGDRGETQYF. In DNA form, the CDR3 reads TGTGCCAGCATTATGGGACTAGCGGGAGATCGCGGTGAGACCCAGTACTTC.